The 29 T cell receptor beta chains given below trace back to one sample, sequenced in a study of graft-versus-host responses after intestinal transplantation. No antigen has been assigned to these receptors. Only in-frame clones appear in the TCRdb table, and some are missing; sequencing was by immunoSEQ multiplex PCR. The sample has 39,000 or so clones; roughly 92% are singletons. The source was unstimulated CD8+ T cells sorted from spleen or lymph node cells, collected before transplant. These TCRs come from a human donor who was the organ donor for an intestinal transplant.

This sequence joins TRBV5-4 and TRBJ2-3; D is perhaps TRBD1 or TRBD2 (6 bases each). Looked up from germline, CDR1 is SGHNT and CDR2 is YYREEE (reference sequence). This CDR3 region has 12 residues. Trimming left V 5 bases short and J 4 bases short, with 8 bases between. DNA for the CDR3: TGTGCCAGCAGTCGGGGGCCAGATACGCAGTATTTT. Amino acids: CASSRGPDTQYF.

The rearrangement links TRBV27 to TRBJ2-3, with unresolved D. The CDR3 totals 11 residues. Trimming left V 5 bases short and J 2 bases short, with 2 bases between. The germline V gene has CDR1 MNHEY and CDR2 SMNVEV (reference sequence). The DNA for the CDR3 is TGTGCCAGCAGTAACACAGATACGCAGTATTTT. This encodes CASSNTDTQYF.

This sequence joins TRBV28 and TRBJ2-7; no clear D. V was pared by 2 bases and J by 2 bases, with 7 bases between. This CDR3 has 13 amino acids. The germline V gene has CDR1 MDHEN and CDR2 SYDVKM. The CDR3 sequence: CASSLAGAYEQYF. For the CDR3, the DNA is TGTGCCAGCAGTTTAGCCGGAGCCTACGAGCAGTACTTC.

This chain uses TRBV4-1 with TRBJ2-1, with D possibly matching TRBD1 (6 bases). Per the germline V gene, CDR1 is MGHRA and CDR2 is YSYEKL. The CDR3 is 12 amino acids. V lost 2 bases and J lost 8, with 7 bases in between. This chain's CDR3 is CASSQPGDEQFF. CDR3 nucleotide sequence: TGCGCCAGCAGCCAACCAGGGGATGAGCAGTTCTTC.

The chain joins TRBV5-4 to TRBJ2-7, with a possible D match to TRBD2 (5 bases). There are 14 residues in the CDR3. V lost 4 bases, J lost 3 bases, and 14 bases lay in between. CDR1 and CDR2 (germline): SGHNT, YYREEE (reference sequence). The CDR3 DNA is TGTGCCAGCAGCCCCGTGTACGGAGGCTACGAGCAGTACTTC. It is translated as CASSPVYGGYEQYF.

V is TRBV4-3 and J is TRBJ2-1; 15 bases are a match to TRBD2. CDR3 length: 15 amino acids. The ends lost 3 bases at V and 8 bases at J; junction bases unmatched: 2. The germline V gene encodes CDR1 LGHNA and CDR2 YSLEER. CDR3 nucleotide sequence: TGCGCCAGCAGCCACGGACTAGCGGGAGGGGATGAGCAGTTCTTC. It specifies CASSHGLAGGDEQFF.

The CDR3 spells CASSPPGVGTEAFF. In DNA form, the CDR3 reads TGTGCCAGTAGTCCCCCGGGGGTCGGCACTGAAGCTTTCTTT. This chain connects TRBV19 to TRBJ1-1, with a weak D call TRBD1 (5 bases). Deletions cut 5 bases from V and 4 bases from J, with 14 bases between. The germline V gene has CDR1 LNHDA and CDR2 SQIVND (reference sequence). There are 14 residues in the CDR3.

The chain joins TRBV7-9 to TRBJ2-1, with D unclear. Germline V CDR1 and CDR2: SEHNR, FQNEAQ (reference sequence). V shed 2 bases and J shed 8 bases, with 4 bases lying between them. The CDR3 runs 11 residues. CDR3 sequence (DNA): TGTGCCAGCAGCTTATTTGATGAGCAGTTCTTC. This encodes CASSLFDEQFF.

This clone was seen more than once but under ten times. The J gene is TRBJ2-5, the V gene TRBV6-1; 12 bases are a match to TRBD2. The junction had 2 bases not matched to a gene; V was cut back by 2 bases and J by 4 bases. Germline CDR1 is MNHNS and CDR2 is SASEGT. The CDR3 runs 15 residues. In nucleotides, the CDR3 is TGTGCCAGCAGTGAACTAGCGGGAGGGCCAGAGACCCAGTACTTC. This translates into CASSELAGGPETQYF.

The V gene is TRBV5-4, the J gene TRBJ1-1, with D tentatively TRBD1 (6 bases). In germline, CDR1 is SGHNT, CDR2 YYREEE (reference sequence). This CDR3 contains 15 residues. Trimming cost V 2 bases and J 5 bases, with 16 bases left between them. CDR3: CASSFLGGAGTEAFF. The DNA for the CDR3 is TGTGCCAGCAGCTTTTTGGGGGGCGCGGGGACTGAAGCTTTCTTT.

The chain links TRBV15 to TRBJ1-5; TRBD1 matches 7 bases. The trim removed 0 bases at V and 0 bases at J, leaving 5 bases unmatched. The germline CDR1 and CDR2 sequences are LNHNV and YYDKDF (reference sequence). The CDR3 sequence is 17 residues long. CDR3 DNA: TGTGCCACCAGCAGAGATCCGACAGGGTTTAGCAATCAGCCCCAGCATTTT. Its translation is CATSRDPTGFSNQPQHF. Looking up the rest from reference TRBV15 and TRBJ1-5 gives the full variable domain: DAMVIQNPRYQVTQFGKPVTLSCSQTLNHNVMYWYQQKSSQAPKLLFHYYDKDFNNEADTPDNFQSRRPNTSFCFLDIRSPGLGDTAMYLCATSRDPTGFSNQPQHFGDGTRLSIL.

V gene TRBV10-2 combines with J gene TRBJ2-3; 13 positions agree with TRBD2. V was pared by 6 bases and J by 0 bases, with 6 bases of the junction left unmatched. There are 17 residues in the CDR3. The V gene's germline CDR1 is WSHSY and CDR2 SAAADI. The chain's CDR3 is CASRTLAGGPSTDTQYF. Written as DNA, the CDR3 is TGCGCCAGCAGAACACTAGCGGGAGGGCCCAGCACAGATACGCAGTATTTT.

The chain employs TRBV28 and TRBJ2-1, with 8 bases that match TRBD2. Germline V gene lookup returns CDR1 MDHEN and CDR2 SYDVKM. V gave up 5 bases and J gave up 4 bases; unmatched junction bases: 7. The CDR3 totals 15 residues. CDR3 bases: TGTGCCAGCAGTCCTACTAGCGGACTATACAATGAGCAGTTCTTC. This sequence encodes CASSPTSGLYNEQFF.

The chain joins TRBV28 to TRBJ2-3, with D possibly matching TRBD2 (6 bases). V was clipped by 2 bases and J by 3 bases, with 9 bases between them. Germline assignment: CDR1 MDHEN and CDR2 SYDVKM. The CDR3 loop spans 14 amino acids. As DNA, the CDR3 is TGTGCCAGCAGTTTAGCAGGGAGGACAGATACGCAGTATTTT. As protein: CASSLAGRTDTQYF.

V usage is TRBV7-3 and J usage is TRBJ2-1, with 8 bases fitting TRBD2. J lost 7 bases, V lost 4 bases, and 9 bases had no gene match. Germline V gene sequence: CDR1 SGHTA, CDR2 FQGTGA. This CDR3 has 15 residues. The CDR3 sequence is CASSSSGSLRNEQFF. CDR3 DNA sequence: TGTGCCAGCAGCTCAAGCGGGAGTCTCCGGAATGAGCAGTTCTTC.

The chain carries TRBV5-4 and TRBJ2-5; D is possibly TRBD1 or TRBD2 (5 bases each). V was pared by 3 bases and J by 0 bases, with 9 bases between. The CDR3 covers 14 residues. CDR1 is SGHNT and CDR2 is YYREEE in the germline V gene (reference sequence). The CDR3 coding sequence is TGTGCCAGCAGCTCCCGGGACCACCAAGAGACCCAGTACTTC. Translation: CASSSRDHQETQYF.

This chain connects TRBV6-1 to TRBJ2-7; 7 bases fit TRBD1. The V gene end was trimmed by 8 bases and the J gene end by 3 bases; junction bases not matched to a gene: 7. Looked up from germline, CDR1 is MNHNS and CDR2 is SASEGT. CDR3 length: 13 amino acids. The CDR3 protein is CASAPTGLYEQYF. CDR3 DNA: TGTGCCAGCGCCCCGACAGGGCTCTACGAGCAGTACTTC.

The CDR3 coding sequence is TGTGCCGCGAAAGGGGGGCCAGATACGCAGTATTTT. It specifies CAAKGGPDTQYF. The rearrangement uses TRBV27 and TRBJ2-3; D assignment may be TRBD1 or TRBD2 (6 bases each). The germline V and J ends were trimmed by 11 bases and 4 bases, with 13 bases remaining between them. CDR1 and CDR2 (germline): MNHEY, SMNVEV (reference sequence). The CDR3 is made up of 12 amino acids.

The V call is TRBV7-6, the J call TRBJ2-7; the match to TRBD1 covers 10 bases. The CDR3 is 15 residues long. Per the germline V gene, CDR1 is SGHVS and CDR2 is FNYEAQ. Germline trimming cut 1 base from V and 2 bases from J; bases unmatched to any gene: 2. The CDR3 protein is CASSLGTGGPYEQYF. CDR3 nucleotides: TGTGCCAGCAGCTTAGGGACAGGGGGACCCTACGAGCAGTACTTC.

The V call is TRBV7-2, the J call TRBJ2-7; 11 bases map to TRBD1. J was trimmed by 3 bases and V by 5 bases; bases with no gene match: 0. This CDR3 contains 13 residues. Germline V gene data show CDR1 as SGHTA and CDR2 as FQGNSA. CDR3 DNA: TGTGCCAGCAGCGGGACAGGGGGCTACGAGCAGTACTTC. This gives the protein CASSGTGGYEQYF.

The V gene is TRBV5-6, the J gene TRBJ1-6, with D unclear. There are 15 residues in the CDR3. Between the trimmed V and J ends, which lost 2 bases and 0 bases, there was a span of 6 bases. Germline loops: CDR1 SGHDT, CDR2 YYEEEE. The CDR3 is CASSFDRSYNSPLHF. Here the CDR3 DNA reads TGTGCCAGCAGCTTTGACCGCTCCTATAATTCACCCCTCCACTTT. The variable domain in full, with the rest retrieved from reference TRBV5-6 and TRBJ1-6, is DAGVTQSPTHLIKTRGQQVTLRCSPKSGHDTVSWYQQALGQGPQFIFQYYEEEERQRGNFPDRFSGHQFPNYSSELNVNALLLGDSALYLCASSFDRSYNSPLHFGNGTRLTVT.

The rearrangement links TRBV13 to TRBJ2-7; D perhaps matches TRBD1 (5 bases). Germline values: CDR1 PRHDT, CDR2 FYEKMQ (reference sequence). The CDR3 length is 13 residues. V shed 6 bases and J shed 2 bases, with 11 bases lying between them. CDR3 sequence (DNA): TGTGCCAGCAGTCAACAGGCAACCTACGAGCAGTACTTC. Protein: CASSQQATYEQYF.

V gene TRBV5-5 combines with J gene TRBJ2-4; 10 bases map to TRBD1. This CDR3 is 14 amino acids long. Looked up from germline, CDR1 is SGHKS and CDR2 is YYEKEE (reference sequence). The V and J ends lost 2 bases and 8 bases, in that order; junction bases with no gene match: 4. CDR3 loop: CASSFQDRGDIQYF. CDR3 DNA: TGTGCCAGCAGCTTTCAGGACAGGGGGGACATTCAGTACTTC.

The chain is built from TRBV29-1 and TRBJ2-7; TRBD2 matches at 12 bases. The germline V gene has CDR1 SQVTM and CDR2 ANQGSEA. This CDR3 has 16 residues. Unmatched junction bases numbered 5, after V lost 2 bases and J lost 0 bases. CDR3 coding DNA: TGCAGCGTTGAAAACTTGGGACTAGCGGGCTCCTACGAGCAGTACTTC. It is translated as CSVENLGLAGSYEQYF.

The genes are TRBV27 and TRBJ1-1; no reliable D call. V gave up 7 bases and J gave up 0 bases, with 12 bases separating them. This CDR3 region has 14 residues. The germline V gene has CDR1 MNHEY and CDR2 SMNVEV (reference sequence). DNA for the CDR3: TGTGCCAGCAAAGTAGGGAATTTGAACACTGAAGCTTTCTTT. Translated, it gives CASKVGNLNTEAFF.

The rearrangement links TRBV6-1 to TRBJ2-7; 10 bases agree with TRBD2. V lost 5 bases to trimming and J lost 4 bases; unmatched junction nucleotides: 8. The CDR3 covers 15 residues. Germline V lookup: CDR1 MNHNS, CDR2 SASEGT. CDR3 residues: CASSPAGGPQYEQYF. The CDR3 region has the DNA TGTGCCAGCAGTCCAGCGGGAGGGCCACAATACGAGCAGTACTTC.

The chain recombines TRBV27 with TRBJ2-3; 12 bases are a match to TRBD2. The CDR3 is 15 amino acids. The V gene end was trimmed by 2 bases and the J gene end by 5 bases; junction bases not matched to a gene: 2. The V gene's germline CDR1 is MNHEY and CDR2 SMNVEV (reference sequence). CDR3 loop: CASSLRLAGVDTQYF. CDR3 sequence (DNA): TGTGCCAGCAGTTTACGACTAGCGGGAGTAGATACGCAGTATTTT.

The rearrangement uses TRBV2 and TRBJ2-7; D remains unclear. Germline V CDR1 and CDR2: SNHLY, FYNNEI. The CDR3 loop spans 14 amino acids. The ends were cut back, 2 bases at V and 3 bases at J, with 11 bases in the middle. The CDR3 here is CASSEMAADYEQYF. DNA of the CDR3: TGTGCCAGCAGTGAAATGGCTGCAGACTACGAGCAGTACTTC.

This chain joins TRBV10-3 and TRBJ2-3; TRBD2 aligns across 7 bases. There are 15 residues in the CDR3. Losses at the gene ends were 2 bases for V and 0 bases for J; bases not matched to a gene: 2. Germline CDR1 is ENHRY and CDR2 is SYGVKD. The CDR3 spells CAISEGLDSTDTQYF. The CDR3, as DNA: TGTGCCATCAGTGAGGGACTAGACAGCACAGATACGCAGTATTTT.